Sequencing of this T cell receptor (beta chain) was carried out in a study of cytomegalovirus exposure and HLA in healthy donors. Nominally healthy donors provided the samples, though records likely missed some immune exposures. This clone was seen more than once but under ten times. Its antigen is as yet unknown. PCR amplification relied on 60 Vbeta primers (plus 13 Jbeta primers). Generated by immunoSEQ multiplex PCR, the TCRdb table keeps only in-frame clones and is missing some. The sample shows under 200,000 clones, roughly 79% of them seen only once. General observations from the study: Most TCR sequences were rare, but some public TCRs occurred in many donors. Through in vitro validation, a few CMV-associated chains were shown to be specific for CMV antigens.

The CDR3 covers 16 residues. Germline CDR1 reads MDHEN; CDR2 reads SYDVKM. The V segment lost 2 bases and the J segment 5 bases; nucleotides outside the gene matches: 7. Sample: PBMCs. The clonotype originates from a woman aged 45-59 years in good health and CMV-seronegative. The chain couples TRBV28 to TRBJ1-1, with 11 bases matching TRBD1. The DNA for the CDR3 is TGTGCCAGCAGTTTACTGGAGGGGACAGGGGGTACTGAAGCTTTCTTT. Translation: CASSLLEGTGGTEAFF. Complete variable domain (other parts from reference TRBV28 and TRBJ1-1): DVKVTQSSRYLVKRTGEKVFLECVQDMDHENMFWYRQDPGLGLRLIYFSYDVKMKEKGDIPEGYSVSREKKERFSLILESASTNQTSMYLCASSLLEGTGGTEAFFGQGTRLTVV.